This TCR beta chain was documented in a study of cytomegalovirus exposure and HLA in healthy donors. CDR1 is SEHNR and CDR2 is FQNEAQ in the germline V gene (reference sequence). CDR3 size: 15 residues. Between the trimmed V and J ends, which lost 1 base and 1 base, there was a span of 7 bases. Broader study findings: Specificity for CMV antigens was confirmed in vitro for a few of the CMV-associated chains. Most sequenced TCRs were rare (though some public TCRs occurred in many donors). According to the study, about 180 TCR beta chains were cytomegalovirus-associated. Subsequent analysis revealed that first-cohort TCR clusters tended to co-occur in the 120 validation repertoires.

Profiling relied on immunoSEQ multiplex PCR, and the TCRdb table lists in-frame clones only, not all of them. The table lists 120,000 or so clones, 89% of them singletons. This clone was seen a single time. Antigen specificity is unknown. The sequenced sample was PBMCs. This clonotype originated in a woman aged 18-30 years in good health and CMV-seronegative. This sequence joins TRBV7-9 and TRBJ2-2; D unresolved. CDR3 coding DNA: TGTGCCAGCAGCTTAGGTGGAGTGAACACCGGGGAGCTGTTTTTT. Amino acid sequence: CASSLGGVNTGELFF.